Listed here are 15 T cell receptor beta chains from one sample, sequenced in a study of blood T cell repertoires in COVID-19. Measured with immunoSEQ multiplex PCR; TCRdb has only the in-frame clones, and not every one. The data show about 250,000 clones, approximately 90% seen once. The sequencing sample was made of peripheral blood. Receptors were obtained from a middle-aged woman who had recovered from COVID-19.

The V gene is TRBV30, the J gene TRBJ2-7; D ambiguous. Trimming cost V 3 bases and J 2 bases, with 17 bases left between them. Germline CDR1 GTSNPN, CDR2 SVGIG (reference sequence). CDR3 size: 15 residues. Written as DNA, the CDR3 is TGTGCCTGGAGCCCCTTTGCAGCCGAGGCCTACGAGCAGTACTTC. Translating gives CAWSPFAAEAYEQYF.

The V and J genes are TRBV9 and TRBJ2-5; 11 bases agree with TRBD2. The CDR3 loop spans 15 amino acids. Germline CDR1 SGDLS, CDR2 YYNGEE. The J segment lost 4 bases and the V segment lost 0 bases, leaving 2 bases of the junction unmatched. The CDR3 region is CASSVGTSGPETQYF. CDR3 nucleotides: TGTGCCAGCAGCGTAGGGACTAGCGGGCCAGAGACCCAGTACTTC.

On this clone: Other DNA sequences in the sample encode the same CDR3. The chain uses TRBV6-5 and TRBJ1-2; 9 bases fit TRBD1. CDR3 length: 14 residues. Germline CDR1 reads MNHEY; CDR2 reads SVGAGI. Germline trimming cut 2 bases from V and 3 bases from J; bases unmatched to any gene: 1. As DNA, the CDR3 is TGTGCCAGCAGTTACGGACAGGGGTACTATGGCTACACCTTC. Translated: CASSYGQGYYGYTF.

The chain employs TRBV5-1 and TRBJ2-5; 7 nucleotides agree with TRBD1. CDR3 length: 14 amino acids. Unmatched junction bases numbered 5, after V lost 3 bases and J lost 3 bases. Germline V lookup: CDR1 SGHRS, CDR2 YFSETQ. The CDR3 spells CASSSGTAKETQYF. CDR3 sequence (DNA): TGCGCCAGCAGCTCGGGGACAGCTAAAGAGACCCAGTACTTC.

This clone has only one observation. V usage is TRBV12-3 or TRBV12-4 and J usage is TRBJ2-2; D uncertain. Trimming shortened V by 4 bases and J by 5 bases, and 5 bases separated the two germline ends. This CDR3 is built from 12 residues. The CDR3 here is CASSWATGELFF. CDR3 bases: TGTGCCAGCAGTTGGGCAACCGGGGAGCTGTTTTTT.

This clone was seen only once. The CDR3 sequence is CASSQGLASPDTQYF. The CDR3 DNA sequence: TGCGCCAGCAGCCAAGGGCTAGCGTCCCCAGATACGCAGTATTTT. The chain couples TRBV4-1 to TRBJ2-3; D perhaps matches TRBD2 (6 bases). V lost 1 base to trimming and J lost 4 bases, with 12 bases between them. The CDR3 is 15 amino acids. Per germline, CDR1 MGHRA and CDR2 YSYEKL.

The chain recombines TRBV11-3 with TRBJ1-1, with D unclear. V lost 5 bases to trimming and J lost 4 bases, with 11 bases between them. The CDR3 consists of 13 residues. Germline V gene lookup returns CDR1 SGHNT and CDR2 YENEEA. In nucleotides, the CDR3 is TGTGCCAGCAGCCCCCAGGAGGGCACTGAAGCTTTCTTT. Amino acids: CASSPQEGTEAFF.

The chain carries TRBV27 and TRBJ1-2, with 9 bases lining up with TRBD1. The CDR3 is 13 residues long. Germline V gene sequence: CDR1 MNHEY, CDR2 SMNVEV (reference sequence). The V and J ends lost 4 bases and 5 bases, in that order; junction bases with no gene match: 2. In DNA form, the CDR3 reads TGTGCCAGCAGTTGGGGGACAGGGTATGGCTACACCTTC. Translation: CASSWGTGYGYTF.

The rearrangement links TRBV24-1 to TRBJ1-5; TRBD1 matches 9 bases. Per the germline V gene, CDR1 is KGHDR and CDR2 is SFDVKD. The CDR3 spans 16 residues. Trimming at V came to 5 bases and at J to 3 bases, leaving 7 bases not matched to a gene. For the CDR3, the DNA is TGTGCCACCAGTGCCCTGGGACAGGGATCCAATCAGCCCCAGCATTTT. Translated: CATSALGQGSNQPQHF.

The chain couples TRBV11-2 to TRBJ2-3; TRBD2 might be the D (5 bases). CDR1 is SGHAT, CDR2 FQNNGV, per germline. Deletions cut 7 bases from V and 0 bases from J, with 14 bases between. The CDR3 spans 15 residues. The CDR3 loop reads CASTAGVSSTDTQYF. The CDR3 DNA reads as TGTGCCAGCACCGCGGGCGTATCTAGCACAGATACGCAGTATTTT.

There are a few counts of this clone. Here the CDR3 reads CASSPPGPSNSPLHF. The DNA of the CDR3 is TGTGCCAGCAGTCCCCCGGGTCCCTCCAATTCACCCCTCCACTTT. The rearrangement uses TRBV6-5 and TRBJ1-6; D unclear. The CDR3 loop spans 15 amino acids. V shed 5 bases and J shed 7 bases, with 15 bases lying between them. Per germline, CDR1 MNHEY and CDR2 SVGAGI.

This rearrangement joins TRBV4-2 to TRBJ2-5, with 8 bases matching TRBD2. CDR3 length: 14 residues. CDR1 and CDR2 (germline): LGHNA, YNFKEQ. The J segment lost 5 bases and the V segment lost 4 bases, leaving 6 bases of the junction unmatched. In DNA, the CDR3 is TGTGCCAGCAGCCCGCGGCGGGGGGTGGAGACCCAGTACTTC. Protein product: CASSPRRGVETQYF.

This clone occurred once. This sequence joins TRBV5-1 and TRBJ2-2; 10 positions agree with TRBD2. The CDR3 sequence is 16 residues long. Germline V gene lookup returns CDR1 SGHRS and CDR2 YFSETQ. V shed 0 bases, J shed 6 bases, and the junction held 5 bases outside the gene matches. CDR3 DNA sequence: TGCGCCAGCAGCTTGGTCGGGCTAGCGGGAGCCGGGGAGCTGTTTTTT. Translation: CASSLVGLAGAGELFF. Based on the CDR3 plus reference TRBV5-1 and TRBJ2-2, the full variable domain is KAGVTQTPRYLIKTRGQQVTLSCSPISGHRSVSWYQQTPGQGLQFLFEYFSETQRNKGNFPGRFSGRQFSNSRSEMNVSTLELGDSALYLCASSLVGLAGAGELFFGEGSRLTVL.

The CDR3 sequence is CASNPQGPNTEAFF. CDR3 sequence (DNA): TGTGCCAGCAACCCCCAGGGCCCCAACACTGAAGCTTTCTTT. This chain links TRBV7-9 with TRBJ1-1, with D perhaps matching TRBD1 (5 bases). In germline, CDR1 is SEHNR, CDR2 FQNEAQ (reference sequence). The CDR3 has 14 amino acids. The V end lost 7 bases, the J end lost 2 bases, and 14 bases lay between the germline ends.

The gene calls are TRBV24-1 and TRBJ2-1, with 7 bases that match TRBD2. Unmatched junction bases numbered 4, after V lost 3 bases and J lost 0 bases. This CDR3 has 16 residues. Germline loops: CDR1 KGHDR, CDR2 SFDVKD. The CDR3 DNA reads TGTGCCACCAGTGATCCTTCGGGGGGCTCCTACAATGAGCAGTTCTTC. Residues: CATSDPSGGSYNEQFF.